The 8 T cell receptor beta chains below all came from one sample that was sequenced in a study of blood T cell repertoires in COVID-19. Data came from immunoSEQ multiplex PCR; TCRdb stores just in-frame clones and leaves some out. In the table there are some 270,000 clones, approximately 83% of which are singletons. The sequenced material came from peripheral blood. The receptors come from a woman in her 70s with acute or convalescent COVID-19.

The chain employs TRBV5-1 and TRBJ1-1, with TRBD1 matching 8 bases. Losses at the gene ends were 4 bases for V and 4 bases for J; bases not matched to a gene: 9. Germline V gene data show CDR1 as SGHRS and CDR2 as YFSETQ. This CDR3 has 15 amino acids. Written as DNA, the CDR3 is TGCGCCAGCAGCATGCGACAGGGGCTGAGCACTGAAGCTTTCTTT. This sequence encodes CASSMRQGLSTEAFF. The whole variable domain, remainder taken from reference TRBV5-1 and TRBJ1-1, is KAGVTQTPRYLIKTRGQQVTLSCSPISGHRSVSWYQQTPGQGLQFLFEYFSETQRNKGNFPGRFSGRQFSNSRSEMNVSTLELGDSALYLCASSMRQGLSTEAFFGQGTRLTVV.

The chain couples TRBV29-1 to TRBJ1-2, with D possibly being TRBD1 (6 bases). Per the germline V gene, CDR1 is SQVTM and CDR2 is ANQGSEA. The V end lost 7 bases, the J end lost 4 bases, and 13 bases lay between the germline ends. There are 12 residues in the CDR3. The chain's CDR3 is CSAGGGIYGYTF. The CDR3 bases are TGCAGCGCCGGGGGGGGCATCTATGGCTACACCTTC.

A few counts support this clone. This CDR3 is CASSLVQSSYTF. CDR3 bases: TGTGCCAGCAGCTTAGTCCAGTCGAGCTACACCTTC. The chain combines TRBV7-9 with TRBJ1-2; D is undetermined. Deletions cut 1 base from V and 9 bases from J, with 9 bases between. Germline CDR1 SEHNR, CDR2 FQNEAQ (reference sequence). The CDR3 has 12 residues.

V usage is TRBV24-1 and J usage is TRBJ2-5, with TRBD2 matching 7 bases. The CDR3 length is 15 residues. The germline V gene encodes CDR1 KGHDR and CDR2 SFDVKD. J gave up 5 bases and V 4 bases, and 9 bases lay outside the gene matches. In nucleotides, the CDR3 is TGTGCCACCAGTGACCCTCGGGGGGAGAGGGAGACCCAGTACTTC. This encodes CATSDPRGERETQYF.

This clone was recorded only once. The DNA of the CDR3 is TGCGCCAGCAGCTCGGACAGGGAAGCCGGGGAGCTGTTTTTT. It yields the protein CASSSDREAGELFF. V gene TRBV5-1 combines with J gene TRBJ2-2; TRBD1 matches 8 bases. CDR3 size: 14 residues. Per the germline V gene, CDR1 is SGHRS and CDR2 is YFSETQ. After removal of 3 bases from V and 6 bases from J, the junction contained 4 bases not matched to a gene.

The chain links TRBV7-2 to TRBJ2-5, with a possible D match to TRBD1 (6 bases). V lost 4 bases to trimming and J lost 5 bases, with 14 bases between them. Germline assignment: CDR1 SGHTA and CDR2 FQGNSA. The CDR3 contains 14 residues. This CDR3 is CASSSQGWGETQYF. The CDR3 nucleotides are TGTGCCAGCAGCTCACAGGGTTGGGGGGAGACCCAGTACTTC.

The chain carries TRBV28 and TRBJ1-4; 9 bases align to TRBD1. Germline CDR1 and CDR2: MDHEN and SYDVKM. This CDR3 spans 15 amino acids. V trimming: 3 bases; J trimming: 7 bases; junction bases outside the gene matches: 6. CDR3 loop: CASSLRDREAEKLFF. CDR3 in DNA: TGTGCCAGCAGTTTGCGGGACAGGGAGGCTGAAAAACTGTTTTTT.

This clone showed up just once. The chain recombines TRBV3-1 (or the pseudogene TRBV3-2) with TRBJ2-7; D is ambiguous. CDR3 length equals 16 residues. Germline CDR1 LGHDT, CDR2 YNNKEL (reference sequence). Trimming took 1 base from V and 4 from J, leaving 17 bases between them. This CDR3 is CASSQGVRGGVYEQYF. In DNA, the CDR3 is TGTGCCAGCAGCCAAGGGGTGAGAGGTGGAGTGTACGAGCAGTACTTC.